The present T cell receptor (beta chain) was sequenced within a study of T cells after yellow fever vaccination. Germline-derived CDR1 and CDR2 are MNHEY and SVGAGI. CDR3 length equals 19 residues. V lost 6 bases to trimming and J lost 0 bases; unmatched junction nucleotides: 13. UMIs were added to TCR cDNA along with a universal primer site when it was made by 5'RACE template switching. Via MiXCR, TCRdb re-called the 5' RACE reads, giving one row per CDR3 protein. This table holds some 150,000 distinct CDR3 sequences, around 8.5% found once. Points from the study as a whole: The secondary response was weaker but peaked faster, day 5 versus 15. Booster sampling recovered most clones from primary vaccination (less than 97% CD4, over 75% CD8).

On this clonotype: As yet, its antigen is unknown.

The chain is built from TRBV6-5 and TRBJ2-2; TRBD1 matches 10 bases. The sequence derives from a man between 18 and 29 years old who received the YFV17D yellow fever vaccine. The source was CD8+ T cells sorted from PBMCs, collected 45 days after the yellow fever booster vaccination. The CDR3 region is CASRPGTGVMLANTGELFF. The CDR3 region has the DNA TGTGCCAGCAGGCCGGGGACAGGGGTTATGCTCGCGAACACCGGGGAGCTGTTTTTT.